The 13 T cell receptor beta chains reported below all come from one sample, sequenced in a study of shared clonotypes between healthy human individuals. Measured with immunoSEQ multiplex PCR; TCRdb has only the in-frame clones, and not every one. The sample lists some 500,000 clones; about 96% were seen once. Sequencing input: naive CD4+ T cells sorted from blood. Indicated subset: CD45RA+ positively selected. The receptor source for this set is a woman between 25 and 40 years old in good health.

The rearrangement uses TRBV29-1 and TRBJ2-1; TRBD1 matches 9 bases. This CDR3 is 11 amino acids long. The germline V gene encodes CDR1 SQVTM and CDR2 ANQGSEA. J was trimmed by 8 bases and V by 4 bases; bases with no gene match: 0. CDR3 amino acids: CSVGQGDEQFF. In nucleotides, the CDR3 is TGCAGCGTTGGACAGGGGGATGAGCAGTTCTTC.

The V gene is TRBV10-1, the J gene TRBJ2-1, with TRBD1 matching over 7 bases. CDR3 size: 13 residues. With 11 bases clipped from V and 5 bases from J, the junction kept 9 bases outside the gene matches. Germline V gene data show CDR1 as WNHNN and CDR2 as SYGVQD (reference sequence). The CDR3 sequence is CAPPTGSDNEQFF. The CDR3 bases are TGCGCCCCCCCGACAGGGTCCGACAATGAGCAGTTCTTC.

Details on this clone: At one boundary the junction diverges from the germline segment, which might be a read error. The V call is TRBV7-2, the J call TRBJ2-1; the D is unclear. Germline V gives CDR1 SGHTA, CDR2 FQGNSA. The CDR3 totals 13 residues. The CDR3, as DNA: TGTGCCAGCAGCTTGCCGGACCCTAATGAACAGTTCTTC. Translation gives CASSLPDPNEQFF. Supplemented by reference TRBV7-2 and TRBJ2-1, the full variable domain reads GAGVSQSPSNKVTEKGKDVELRCDPISGHTALYWYRQSLGQGLEFLIYFQGNSAPDKSGLPSDRFSAERTGGSVSTLTIQRTQQEDSAVYLCASSLPDPNEQFFGPGTRLTVL.

The chain employs TRBV13 and TRBJ2-6; TRBD2 matches at 10 bases. Germline trimming cut 5 bases from V and 2 bases from J; bases unmatched to any gene: 9. Germline CDR1 and CDR2: PRHDT and FYEKMQ (reference sequence). The CDR3 covers 18 residues. The chain's CDR3 is CASSPGLASPPGANVLTF. The CDR3 DNA is TGTGCCAGCAGCCCGGGACTAGCGAGTCCCCCTGGGGCCAACGTCCTGACTTTC. Looking up the rest from reference TRBV13 and TRBJ2-6 gives the full variable domain: AAGVIQSPRHLIKEKRETATLKCYPIPRHDTVYWYQQGPGQDPQFLISFYEKMQSDKGSIPDRFSAQQFSDYHSELNMSSLELGDSALYFCASSPGLASPPGANVLTFGAGSRLTVL.

J is TRBJ2-1 and V is TRBV7-2; 7 bases map to TRBD2. V trimming: 0 bases; J trimming: 4 bases; junction bases outside the gene matches: 3. The CDR3 is made up of 15 amino acids. Germline lookup yields CDR1 SGHTA and CDR2 FQGNSA. DNA of the CDR3: TGTGCCAGCAGCTTAGCGGGAGGGCAATACAATGAGCAGTTCTTC. This translates into CASSLAGGQYNEQFF. The variable domain in full, completed from reference TRBV7-2 and TRBJ2-1, reads GAGVSQSPSNKVTEKGKDVELRCDPISGHTALYWYRQSLGQGLEFLIYFQGNSAPDKSGLPSDRFSAERTGGSVSTLTIQRTQQEDSAVYLCASSLAGGQYNEQFFGPGTRLTVL.

The CDR3 protein is CASSRDRRSNQPQHF. Written as DNA, the CDR3 is TGTGCCAGCAGTAGGGACAGACGTAGCAATCAGCCCCAGCATTTT. The V call is TRBV2, the J call TRBJ1-5; TRBD1 matches 7 bases. This CDR3 is built from 15 residues. Germline lookup yields CDR1 SNHLY and CDR2 FYNNEI. V lost 5 bases, J lost 0 bases, and 4 bases stayed unmatched.

V usage is TRBV27 and J usage is TRBJ2-3; 10 nucleotides align to TRBD2. There are 18 residues in the CDR3. Germline V gene data show CDR1 as MNHEY and CDR2 as SMNVEV (reference sequence). V was clipped by 11 bases and J by 2 bases; unmatched bases: 19. CDR3 coding DNA: TGTGCCGTAGCCTGGGCCGGGACTAGCGTCTTGTTCACAGATACGCAGTATTTT. Protein: CAVAWAGTSVLFTDTQYF.

This clone was recorded only once. The V call is TRBV10-1, the J call TRBJ2-5, with D uncertain. Germline-derived CDR1 and CDR2 are WNHNN and SYGVQD (reference sequence). The CDR3 covers 10 residues. Trimming removed 4 bases from V and 5 bases from J, with 2 bases in between. CDR3 DNA sequence: TGCGCCAGCAGTGGGGAGACCCAGTACTTC. Amino acids: CASSGETQYF.

The rearrangement uses TRBV7-2 and TRBJ2-5; D uncertain. The CDR3 consists of 13 residues. Trimming removed 3 bases at V and 5 bases at J, with 10 bases between. The germline gives CDR1 SGHTA, CDR2 FQGNSA. CDR3 amino acids: CASSFWGAETQYF. For the CDR3, the DNA is TGTGCCAGCAGCTTCTGGGGTGCCGAGACCCAGTACTTC.

This chain connects TRBV10-3 to TRBJ2-5, with a weak D call TRBD1 (6 bases). Germline assignment: CDR1 ENHRY and CDR2 SYGVKD. V dropped 10 bases and J dropped 0 bases, with 18 bases sitting between them. The CDR3 has 15 residues. CDR3 loop: CATIRGQGNQETQYF. DNA for the CDR3: TGTGCCACTATCCGTGGCCAGGGGAACCAAGAGACCCAGTACTTC.

The chain links TRBV2 to TRBJ1-4; D is undetermined. This CDR3 contains 13 residues. Trimming cost V 5 bases and J 8 bases, with 12 bases left between them. Germline loops: CDR1 SNHLY, CDR2 FYNNEI. The CDR3 region is CASSKNPGEKLFF. The DNA for the CDR3 is TGTGCCAGCAGTAAAAATCCCGGAGAAAAACTGTTTTTT. The full variable domain, with the rest looked up from reference TRBV2 and TRBJ1-4, is EPEVTQTPSHQVTQMGQEVILRCVPISNHLYFYWYRQILGQKVEFLVSFYNNEISEKSEIFDDQFSVERPDGSNFTLKIRSTKLEDSAMYFCASSKNPGEKLFFGSGTQLSVL.

On this clone: The identical CDR3 is also encoded by other nucleotide sequences in the sample. V and J are TRBV5-1 and TRBJ1-1, with 9 bases identical to TRBD1. There are 14 residues in the CDR3. CDR1 is SGHRS and CDR2 is YFSETQ in the germline V gene. V trimming: 1 base; J trimming: 3 bases; junction bases outside the gene matches: 1. DNA of the CDR3: TGCGCCAGCAGCTTGACAGGGGGCGACACTGAAGCTTTCTTT. This translates into CASSLTGGDTEAFF.

V and J are TRBV28 and TRBJ2-1; possibly TRBD2 for D (5 bases). Trimming removed 5 bases at V and 0 bases at J, with 14 bases between. Germline CDR1 is MDHEN and CDR2 is SYDVKM. The CDR3 contains 16 residues. The CDR3 coding sequence is TGTGCCAGCAGTCCCGGGTATGGGAGCTCCTACAATGAGCAGTTCTTC. Protein: CASSPGYGSSYNEQFF. The variable domain in full, with the rest retrieved from reference TRBV28 and TRBJ2-1, is DVKVTQSSRYLVKRTGEKVFLECVQDMDHENMFWYRQDPGLGLRLIYFSYDVKMKEKGDIPEGYSVSREKKERFSLILESASTNQTSMYLCASSPGYGSSYNEQFFGPGTRLTVL.